One sample yielded the 24 T cell receptor beta chains listed below, sequenced in a study of post-analysis software for immune sequencing data. Libraries were made from TCR beta cDNA, and they carried unique molecular identifiers. TCRdb processed the PCR reads anew with MiXCR; each CDR3 protein has one entry. The sample holds roughly 730,000 distinct CDR3 sequences, roughly 30% seen once. These TCRs are of unknown antigen specificity. Study observations and caveats: Controls had lower frequencies than patients of roughly five TRBV segments, which included TRBV5-6, TRBV5-1 and TRBV20-1.

The sample comprised blood. The receptors come from a girl aged 5-17 years with multiple sclerosis.

A note on this clonotype: An end of the junction differs from the germline gene, which may be a read error. The chain uses TRBV7-9 and TRBJ2-5; D is unclear. There are 16 residues in the CDR3. The germline CDR1 and CDR2 sequences are SEHNR and FQNEAQ (reference sequence). CDR3 region: CVSSPNSRVPRETQYF. DNA for the CDR3: TGTGTCAGCAGCCCCAACTCCCGAGTACCAAGGGAGACCCAGTACTTC.

This sequence joins TRBV7-9 and TRBJ1-2; unclear D gene. Germline V lookup: CDR1 SEHNR, CDR2 FQNEAQ (reference sequence). The germline V and J ends were trimmed by 1 base and 3 bases, with 9 bases remaining between them. The CDR3 loop spans 14 amino acids. CDR3 nucleotides: TGTGCCAGCAGCTTAGGGCACTACGACTATGGCTACACCTTC. Amino acids: CASSLGHYDYGYTF.

This clonotype turned up a few times. The rearrangement joins TRBV5-1 to TRBJ2-5; TRBD2 aligns across 10 bases. The CDR3 contains 15 residues. Germline V gene sequence: CDR1 SGHRS, CDR2 YFSETQ. Unmatched junction bases numbered 5, after V lost 4 bases and J lost 2 bases. The CDR3 DNA reads TGCGCCAGCAGCATAGGACTAGCGGCACAAGAGACCCAGTACTTC. Translating gives CASSIGLAAQETQYF. The full variable domain, its missing parts supplied by reference TRBV5-1 and TRBJ2-5, is KAGVTQTPRYLIKTRGQQVTLSCSPISGHRSVSWYQQTPGQGLQFLFEYFSETQRNKGNFPGRFSGRQFSNSRSEMNVSTLELGDSALYLCASSIGLAAQETQYFGPGTRLLVL.

V and J are TRBV27 and TRBJ1-4, with D possibly TRBD1 on 6 matching bases. The germline gives CDR1 MNHEY, CDR2 SMNVEV (reference sequence). This CDR3 is 15 amino acids long. V was trimmed by 2 bases and J by 3 bases, leaving 10 bases between them. Here the CDR3 reads CASSLGGRANEKLFF. CDR3 DNA: TGTGCCAGCAGTTTAGGGGGCCGGGCTAATGAAAAACTGTTTTTT.

Details on this clonotype: A junction end diverges from the germline sequence, so it may reflect a read error. The chain links TRBV6-2 or TRBV6-3 to TRBJ2-3; the D is unclear. The CDR3 is 15 residues long. Germline V gene lookup returns CDR1 MNHEY and CDR2 SVGEGT. Here the CDR3 reads CASTYRVPSIDTQYF. CDR3 DNA sequence: TGTGCCAGCACATACCGAGTACCCAGCATAGATACGCAGTATTTT.

The chain joins TRBV12-5 to TRBJ2-7, with D possibly being TRBD1 (5 bases). V was trimmed by 1 base and J by 3 bases, leaving 16 bases between them. Germline-derived CDR1 and CDR2 are LGHNT and FRNRAP. This CDR3 region has 16 residues. Here the CDR3 DNA reads TGTGCTAGTGGTTTGGACGTCGGCAGGGAAGACTACGAGCAGTACTTC. It encodes CASGLDVGREDYEQYF.

This clonotype was seen many times. The chain links TRBV4-1 to TRBJ2-1; D perhaps matches TRBD2 (6 bases). This CDR3 spans 14 amino acids. Germline CDR1 MGHRA, CDR2 YSYEKL. Deletions cut 4 bases from V and 4 bases from J, with 11 bases between. CDR3 protein: CASSPPAGYNEQFF. CDR3 nucleotide sequence: TGCGCCAGCAGCCCCCCGGCGGGATACAATGAGCAGTTCTTC.

This clonotype appeared a few times. The V call is TRBV5-1, the J call TRBJ2-2, with D uncertain. Germline V gene sequence: CDR1 SGHRS, CDR2 YFSETQ. Trimming removed 7 bases at V and 5 bases at J, with 18 bases between. The CDR3 consists of 15 residues. The CDR3 here is CASHPGASGTGELFF. For the CDR3, the DNA is TGCGCCAGCCATCCAGGTGCTAGTGGAACCGGGGAGCTGTTTTTT.

The chain has TRBV5-1 and TRBJ2-2; 13 bases line up with TRBD2. CDR3 length: 16 residues. The germline gives CDR1 SGHRS, CDR2 YFSETQ. With 4 bases clipped from V and 6 bases from J, the junction kept 6 bases outside the gene matches. The CDR3 DNA reads as TGCGCCAGCAGCAGGGGACTAGCGGGATCTGCCGGGGAGCTGTTTTTT. It yields the protein CASSRGLAGSAGELFF. The entire variable domain, with the rest obtained from reference TRBV5-1 and TRBJ2-2, is as follows: KAGVTQTPRYLIKTRGQQVTLSCSPISGHRSVSWYQQTPGQGLQFLFEYFSETQRNKGNFPGRFSGRQFSNSRSEMNVSTLELGDSALYLCASSRGLAGSAGELFFGEGSRLTVL.

This clonotype was seen a handful of times. The chain links TRBV5-1 to TRBJ2-3; a weak D match, TRBD1 (5 bases). This CDR3 is built from 15 residues. Trimming pared 0 bases from V and 6 bases from J, leaving 14 bases between. Germline assignment: CDR1 SGHRS and CDR2 YFSETQ. This CDR3 is CASSLENRLRDTQYF. CDR3 in DNA: TGCGCCAGCAGCTTGGAAAACAGGCTCAGGGATACGCAGTATTTT.

CDR3 amino acids: CTSSFTGQVETGYTF. The DNA of the CDR3 is TGTACCAGCAGCTTCACGGGACAGGTGGAGACTGGCTACACCTTC. The chain couples TRBV7-2 to TRBJ1-2; 8 nucleotides align to TRBD1. The CDR3 extends over 15 amino acids. The germline gives CDR1 SGHTA, CDR2 FQGNSA. Losses at the gene ends were 3 bases for V and 7 bases for J; bases not matched to a gene: 10.

The chain is built from TRBV7-9 and TRBJ2-5, with 8 nucleotides matching TRBD2. V lost 3 bases, J lost 1 base, and 4 bases stayed unmatched. This CDR3 has 15 amino acids. Germline CDR1 SEHNR, CDR2 FQNEAQ (reference sequence). Here the CDR3 reads CASSLRTSTQETQYF. CDR3 coding DNA: TGTGCCAGCAGCTTGCGGACTAGCACCCAAGAGACCCAGTACTTC.

The genes are TRBV3-1 and TRBJ2-2; a possible D gene is TRBD2 (5 bases). Germline lookup yields CDR1 LGHDT and CDR2 YNNKEL (reference sequence). CDR3 length: 13 residues. Trimming stripped 3 bases from V and 6 bases from J, with 8 bases between. This chain's CDR3 is CASSHGRSGELFF. As DNA, the CDR3 is TGTGCCAGCAGCCATGGGAGATCCGGGGAGCTGTTTTTT. The full variable domain, in which reference TRBV3-1 and TRBJ2-2 provide the parts outside the CDR3, is DTAVSQTPKYLVTQMGNDKSIKCEQNLGHDTMYWYKQDSKKFLKIMFSYNNKELIINETVPNRFSPKSPDKAHLNLHINSLELGDSAVYFCASSHGRSGELFFGEGSRLTVL.

The CDR3 region is CASSIGGRNSPLHF. The CDR3 DNA sequence: TGTGCCAGCAGCATCGGGGGCCGAAATTCACCCCTCCACTTT. V is TRBV14 and J is TRBJ1-6; weak D call: TRBD1 (6 bases). Deletions cut 5 bases from V and 7 bases from J, with 12 bases between. Germline V gives CDR1 SGHDN, CDR2 FVKESK. There are 14 residues in the CDR3. The full variable domain, rest sourced from reference TRBV14 and TRBJ1-6, is EAGVTQFPSHSVIEKGQTVTLRCDPISGHDNLYWYRRVMGKEIKFLLHFVKESKQDESGMPNNRFLAERTGGTYSTLKVQPAELEDSGVYFCASSIGGRNSPLHFGNGTRLTVT.

This clonotype was seen ten or more times. This chain connects TRBV4-3 to TRBJ2-6; D is uncertain. CDR3 length: 14 amino acids. CDR1 and CDR2 from the germline V gene are LGHNA and YSLEER. Deletions cut 6 bases from V and 0 bases from J, with 6 bases between. Written as DNA, the CDR3 is TGCGCCAGCAGTCGGAACTCTGGGGCCAACGTCCTGACTTTC. This sequence encodes CASSRNSGANVLTF.

The CDR3 here is CSAGGLAGHETQYF. The DNA of the CDR3 is TGCAGTGCTGGGGGACTAGCGGGTCATGAGACCCAGTACTTC. The chain is built from TRBV20-1 and TRBJ2-5; 12 nucleotides line up with TRBD2. Trimming took 5 bases from V and 5 from J; bases not matched to a gene: 6. The CDR3 covers 14 residues. Germline CDR1 reads DFQATT; CDR2 reads SNEGSKA (reference sequence).

This clonotype was counted between two and nine times. The V and J genes are TRBV7-9 and TRBJ2-5; tentative D call: TRBD2 (6 bases). The V gene lost 5 bases and the J gene lost 2 bases, with 18 bases spanning the gap. The length of the CDR3 is 16 residues. From germline, CDR1 is SEHNR and CDR2 FQNEAQ (reference sequence). Here the CDR3 DNA reads TGTGCCAGCAGCCCCTTTCGTACGGGGGAGCAAGAGACCCAGTACTTC. This codes for CASSPFRTGEQETQYF.

The chain uses TRBV7-2 and TRBJ2-3; TRBD2 agrees at 8 bases. Trimming took 8 bases from V and 2 from J; bases not matched to a gene: 9. Looked up from germline, CDR1 is SGHTA and CDR2 is FQGNSA. The CDR3 has 15 residues. The DNA of the CDR3 is TGTGCCAGCCGTTATGGCGGGGGGCACACAGATACGCAGTATTTT. Residues: CASRYGGGHTDTQYF. The variable domain in full, completed from reference TRBV7-2 and TRBJ2-3, reads GAGVSQSPSNKVTEKGKDVELRCDPISGHTALYWYRQSLGQGLEFLIYFQGNSAPDKSGLPSDRFSAERTGGSVSTLTIQRTQQEDSAVYLCASRYGGGHTDTQYFGPGTRLTVL.

About this clonotype: The missing conserved phenylalanine or tryptophan at the end of this CDR3 makes a read error likely. V and J are TRBV11-2 and TRBJ2-1; TRBD2 agrees at 9 bases. This CDR3 comprises 16 residues. The germline V gene has CDR1 SGHAT and CDR2 FQNNGV. After removal of 7 bases from V and 6 bases from J, the junction contained 13 bases not matched to a gene. CDR3 bases: TGTGCCAGCATCCGGACCGGGACTAGCCCGGGCAATGAGCAGTTCGTC. Translating gives CASIRTGTSPGNEQFV.

There are a few counts of this clonotype. The chain combines TRBV27 with TRBJ1-5, with D perhaps matching TRBD1 (5 bases). The V end lost 0 bases, the J end lost 5 bases, and 8 bases lay between the germline ends. The CDR3 loop spans 14 amino acids. The V gene's germline CDR1 is MNHEY and CDR2 SMNVEV (reference sequence). DNA for the CDR3: TGTGCCAGCAGTTTATCAAAGACAGATCAGCCCCAGCATTTT. Translation gives CASSLSKTDQPQHF.

This clonotype was detected a few times. J is TRBJ1-5 and V is TRBV12-3 or TRBV12-4; TRBD1 agrees at 9 bases. There are 14 residues in the CDR3. Trimming cost V 4 bases and J 8 bases; bases outside gene matches: 6. As DNA, the CDR3 is TGTGCCAGCAGTTCGACAGGGGGGCGTGAGCCCCAGCATTTT. This encodes CASSSTGGREPQHF.

Only a few counts were recorded for this clonotype. The chain employs TRBV9 and TRBJ2-7, with a possible D match to TRBD2 (5 bases). The CDR3 length is 15 residues. Trimming pared 2 bases from V and 0 bases from J, leaving 12 bases between. Germline values: CDR1 SGDLS, CDR2 YYNGEE. The CDR3 protein is CASSVLEGPSYEQYF. The CDR3, as DNA: TGTGCCAGCAGCGTTCTCGAGGGCCCCTCCTACGAGCAGTACTTC.

This clonotype was found a few times. This chain links TRBV6-4 with TRBJ1-5; 8 bases fit TRBD1. V was pared by 5 bases and J by 8 bases, with 8 bases of the junction left unmatched. Germline V gives CDR1 MRHNA, CDR2 SNTAGT. The CDR3 sequence is 14 residues long. The DNA for the CDR3 is TGTGCCAGCAGTATTGAGACAGGGGTAAAGCCCCAGCATTTT. As protein: CASSIETGVKPQHF.

The V call is TRBV5-1, the J call TRBJ2-7; perhaps TRBD1 as D (5 bases). Trimming removed 6 bases from V and 0 bases from J, with 16 bases in between. Germline CDR1 reads SGHRS; CDR2 reads YFSETQ. This CDR3 spans 15 amino acids. In DNA form, the CDR3 reads TGCGCCAGCAAAATTTGGGCAGACAGCTCCTACGAGCAGTACTTC. The encoded protein is CASKIWADSSYEQYF.